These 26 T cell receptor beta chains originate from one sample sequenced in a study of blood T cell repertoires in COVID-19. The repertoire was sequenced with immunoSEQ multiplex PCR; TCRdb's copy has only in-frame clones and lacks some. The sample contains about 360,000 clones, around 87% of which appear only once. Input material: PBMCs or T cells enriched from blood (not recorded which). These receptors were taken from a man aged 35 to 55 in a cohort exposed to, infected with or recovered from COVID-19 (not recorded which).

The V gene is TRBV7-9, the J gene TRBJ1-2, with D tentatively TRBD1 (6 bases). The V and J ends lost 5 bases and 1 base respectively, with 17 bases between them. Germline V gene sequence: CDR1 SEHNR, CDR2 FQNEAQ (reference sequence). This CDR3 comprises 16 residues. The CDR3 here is CASSLWTAHLNYGYTF. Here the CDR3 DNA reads TGTGCCAGCAGCCTCTGGACAGCCCACCTTAACTATGGCTACACCTTC.

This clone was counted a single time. The CDR3 DNA sequence: TGTGCCAGCAGTCCTACAGGGGGCGCTAAGTCCTACGAGCAGTACTTC. The encoded protein is CASSPTGGAKSYEQYF. The J gene is TRBJ2-7, the V gene TRBV28; 9 bases map to TRBD1. The CDR3 is 16 residues long. The trim removed 5 bases at V and 1 base at J, leaving 9 bases unmatched. CDR1 is MDHEN and CDR2 is SYDVKM in the germline V gene.

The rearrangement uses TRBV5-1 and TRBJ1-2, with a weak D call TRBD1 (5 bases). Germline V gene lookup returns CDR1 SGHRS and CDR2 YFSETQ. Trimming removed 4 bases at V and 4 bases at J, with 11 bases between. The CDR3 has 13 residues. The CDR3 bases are TGCGCCAGCAGCCCGTACGACAGCTATGGCTACACCTTC. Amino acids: CASSPYDSYGYTF. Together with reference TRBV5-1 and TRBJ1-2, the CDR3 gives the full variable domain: KAGVTQTPRYLIKTRGQQVTLSCSPISGHRSVSWYQQTPGQGLQFLFEYFSETQRNKGNFPGRFSGRQFSNSRSEMNVSTLELGDSALYLCASSPYDSYGYTFGSGTRLTVV.

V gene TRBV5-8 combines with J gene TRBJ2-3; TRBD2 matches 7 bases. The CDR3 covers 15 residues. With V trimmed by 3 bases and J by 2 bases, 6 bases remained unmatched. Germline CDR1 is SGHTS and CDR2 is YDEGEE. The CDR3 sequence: CASSSLAEATDTQYF. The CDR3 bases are TGTGCCAGCAGCTCCCTAGCGGAAGCCACAGATACGCAGTATTTT.

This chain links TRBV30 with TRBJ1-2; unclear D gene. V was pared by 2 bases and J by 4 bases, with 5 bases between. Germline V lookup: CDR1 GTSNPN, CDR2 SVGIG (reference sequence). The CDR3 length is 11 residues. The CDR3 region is CAWSISYGYTF. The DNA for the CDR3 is TGTGCCTGGAGTATCAGCTATGGCTACACCTTC.

The CDR3 region has the DNA TGTGCCAGCAGCTTAGATAGCGGGAGGTCGGATGAGCAGTTCTTC. Amino acids: CASSLDSGRSDEQFF. The chain links TRBV5-8 to TRBJ2-1; 10 nucleotides agree with TRBD2. CDR1 is SGHTS, CDR2 YDEGEE, per germline. The CDR3 is 15 residues long. J lost 8 bases, V lost 2 bases, and 7 bases had no gene match.

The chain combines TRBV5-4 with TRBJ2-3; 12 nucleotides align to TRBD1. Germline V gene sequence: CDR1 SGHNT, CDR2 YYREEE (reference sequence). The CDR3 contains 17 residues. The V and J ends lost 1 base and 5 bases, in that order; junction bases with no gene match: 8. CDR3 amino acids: CASSLSRGTGGVDTQYF. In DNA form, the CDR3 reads TGTGCCAGCAGCTTGAGCCGGGGGACAGGGGGCGTAGATACGCAGTATTTT.

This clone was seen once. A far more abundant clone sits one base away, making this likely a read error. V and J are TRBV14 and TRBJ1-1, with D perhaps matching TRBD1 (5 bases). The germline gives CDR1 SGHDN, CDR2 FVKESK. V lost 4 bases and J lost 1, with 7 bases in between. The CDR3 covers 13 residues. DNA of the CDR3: TGTGCCAGCAGCCTCGACAGGAACACTGAAGCTTTCTTT. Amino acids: CASSLDRNTEAFF.

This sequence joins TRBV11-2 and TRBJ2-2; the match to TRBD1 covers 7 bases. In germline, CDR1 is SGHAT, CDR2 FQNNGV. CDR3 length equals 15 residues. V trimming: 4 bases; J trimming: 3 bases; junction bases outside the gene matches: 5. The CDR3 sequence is CASSSGQTYTGELFF. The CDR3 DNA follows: TGTGCCAGCAGCTCGGGACAGACTTACACCGGGGAGCTGTTTTTT.

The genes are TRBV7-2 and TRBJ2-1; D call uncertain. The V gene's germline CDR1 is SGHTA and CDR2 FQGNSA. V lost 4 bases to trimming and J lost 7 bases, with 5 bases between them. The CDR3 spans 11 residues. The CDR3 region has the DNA TGTGCCAGCAGCTCAGAAAATGAGCAGTTCTTC. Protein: CASSSENEQFF.

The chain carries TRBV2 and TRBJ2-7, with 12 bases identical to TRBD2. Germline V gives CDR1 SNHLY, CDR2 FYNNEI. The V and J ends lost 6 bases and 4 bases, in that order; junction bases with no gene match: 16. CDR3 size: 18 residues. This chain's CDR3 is CASRGMLAGGPFRYEQYF. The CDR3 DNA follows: TGTGCCAGCAGGGGCATGCTAGCGGGAGGGCCCTTTAGATACGAGCAGTACTTC.

The CDR3 region is CASSFGPDRGRSYGYTF. The CDR3 nucleotides are TGTGCCAGCAGCTTTGGTCCTGACAGGGGGCGGAGCTATGGCTACACCTTC. The chain couples TRBV7-9 to TRBJ1-2; 10 bases are shared with TRBD1. The CDR3 spans 17 residues. The J segment lost 4 bases and the V segment lost 3 bases, leaving 11 bases of the junction unmatched. The V gene's germline CDR1 is SEHNR and CDR2 FQNEAQ (reference sequence).

CDR3 coding DNA: TGCGCCAGCAGCTCTCAATCCGCGTTGGGACAGGGGGTAGGAAAACTGTTTTTT. Residues: CASSSQSALGQGVGKLFF. The chain couples TRBV4-1 to TRBJ1-4; TRBD1 agrees at 11 bases. J gave up 10 bases and V 5 bases, and 18 bases lay outside the gene matches. This CDR3 is built from 18 residues. CDR1 is MGHRA and CDR2 is YSYEKL in the germline V gene.

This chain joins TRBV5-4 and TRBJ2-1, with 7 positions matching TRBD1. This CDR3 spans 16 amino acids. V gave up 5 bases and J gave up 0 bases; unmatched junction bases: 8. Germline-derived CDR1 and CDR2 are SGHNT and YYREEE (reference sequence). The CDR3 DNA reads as TGTGCCAGCAGGACACGACAGGGCAGCTCCTACAATGAGCAGTTCTTC. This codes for CASRTRQGSSYNEQFF. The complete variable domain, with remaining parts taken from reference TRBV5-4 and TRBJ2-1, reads ETGVTQSPTHLIKTRGQQVTLRCSSQSGHNTVSWYQQALGQGPQFIFQYYREEENGRGNFPPRFSGLQFPNYSSELNVNALELDDSALYLCASRTRQGSSYNEQFFGPGTRLTVL.

CDR3 bases: TGTGCCCTGGCCAGGACAGCCTATGGCTACACCTTC. This translates into CALARTAYGYTF. V usage is TRBV30 and J usage is TRBJ1-2, with D possibly being TRBD1 (6 bases). Trimming left V 8 bases short and J 4 bases short, with 14 bases between. The CDR3 extends over 12 amino acids. Germline V gene sequence: CDR1 GTSNPN, CDR2 SVGIG (reference sequence).

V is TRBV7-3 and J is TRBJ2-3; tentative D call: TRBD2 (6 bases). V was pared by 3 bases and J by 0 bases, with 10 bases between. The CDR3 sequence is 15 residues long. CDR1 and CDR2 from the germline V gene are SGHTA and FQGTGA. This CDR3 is CASSFSGQSTDTQYF. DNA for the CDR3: TGTGCCAGCAGCTTTAGCGGCCAAAGCACAGATACGCAGTATTTT. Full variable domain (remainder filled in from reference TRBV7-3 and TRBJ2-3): GAGVSQTPSNKVTEKGKYVELRCDPISGHTALYWYRQSLGQGPEFLIYFQGTGAADDSGLPNDRFFAVRPEGSVSTLKIQRTERGDSAVYLCASSFSGQSTDTQYFGPGTRLTVL.

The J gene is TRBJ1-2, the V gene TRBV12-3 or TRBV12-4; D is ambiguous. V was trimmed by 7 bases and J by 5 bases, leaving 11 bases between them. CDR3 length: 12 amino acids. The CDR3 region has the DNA TGTGCCAGCACCCCTAGTCAGTATGGCTACACCTTC. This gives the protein CASTPSQYGYTF.

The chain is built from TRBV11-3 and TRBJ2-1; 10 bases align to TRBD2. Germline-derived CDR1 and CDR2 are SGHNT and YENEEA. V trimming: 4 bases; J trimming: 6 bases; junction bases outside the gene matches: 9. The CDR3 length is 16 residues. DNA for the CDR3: TGTGCCAGCAGCTCCCAGGGCAGCGGGAGGGCCAATGAGCAGTTCTTC. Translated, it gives CASSSQGSGRANEQFF. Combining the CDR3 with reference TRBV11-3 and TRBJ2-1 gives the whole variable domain EAGVVQSPRYKIIEKKQPVAFWCNPISGHNTLYWYLQNLGQGPELLIRYENEEAVDDSQLPKDRFSAERLKGVDSTLKIQPAELGDSAVYLCASSSQGSGRANEQFFGPGTRLTVL.

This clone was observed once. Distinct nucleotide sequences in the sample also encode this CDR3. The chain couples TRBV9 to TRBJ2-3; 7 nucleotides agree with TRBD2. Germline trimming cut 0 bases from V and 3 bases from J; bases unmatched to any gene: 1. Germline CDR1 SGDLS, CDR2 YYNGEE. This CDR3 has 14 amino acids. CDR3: CASSVDGGTDTQYF. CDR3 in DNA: TGTGCCAGCAGCGTAGACGGGGGGACAGATACGCAGTATTTT.

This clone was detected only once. This chain's CDR3 is CASKRTNTDTQYF. CDR3 coding DNA: TGTGCCAGCAAACGAACTAATACAGATACGCAGTATTTT. The chain couples TRBV2 to TRBJ2-3; D call uncertain. The CDR3 contains 13 residues. Per germline, CDR1 SNHLY and CDR2 FYNNEI. Trimming pared 7 bases from V and 3 bases from J, leaving 11 bases between. The entire variable domain, with the rest obtained from reference TRBV2 and TRBJ2-3, is as follows: EPEVTQTPSHQVTQMGQEVILRCVPISNHLYFYWYRQILGQKVEFLVSFYNNEISEKSEIFDDQFSVERPDGSNFTLKIRSTKLEDSAMYFCASKRTNTDTQYFGPGTRLTVL.

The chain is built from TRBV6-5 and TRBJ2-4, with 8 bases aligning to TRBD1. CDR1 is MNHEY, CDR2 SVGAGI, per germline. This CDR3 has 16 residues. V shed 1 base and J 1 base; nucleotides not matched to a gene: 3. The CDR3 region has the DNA TGTGCCAGCAGTTACTTGCAGGGGGCGGCCAAAAACATTCAGTACTTC. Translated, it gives CASSYLQGAAKNIQYF.

The CDR3 DNA reads as TGTGCCAGCAGTGAACTGGGGAGGGCGGACACTGAAGCTTTCTTT. Translating it yields CASSELGRADTEAFF. This rearrangement joins TRBV6-1 to TRBJ1-1; D uncertain. This CDR3 contains 15 residues. Germline values: CDR1 MNHNS, CDR2 SASEGT. V was trimmed by 2 bases and J by 3 bases, leaving 13 bases between them.

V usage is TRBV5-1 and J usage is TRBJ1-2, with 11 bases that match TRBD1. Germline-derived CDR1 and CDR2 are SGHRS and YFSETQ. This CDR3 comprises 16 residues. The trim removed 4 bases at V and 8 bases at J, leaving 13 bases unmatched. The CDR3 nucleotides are TGCGCCAGCAGCCTGGGACAGGGGGATTTTTCGGGCGGCTACACCTTC. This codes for CASSLGQGDFSGGYTF.

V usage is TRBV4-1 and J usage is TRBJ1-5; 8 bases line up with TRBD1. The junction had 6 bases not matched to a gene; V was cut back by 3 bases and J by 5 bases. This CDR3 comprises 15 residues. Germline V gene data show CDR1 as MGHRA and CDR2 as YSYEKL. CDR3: CASSQDDRGYQPQHF. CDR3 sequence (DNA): TGCGCCAGCAGCCAGGATGACAGGGGCTATCAGCCCCAGCATTTT.

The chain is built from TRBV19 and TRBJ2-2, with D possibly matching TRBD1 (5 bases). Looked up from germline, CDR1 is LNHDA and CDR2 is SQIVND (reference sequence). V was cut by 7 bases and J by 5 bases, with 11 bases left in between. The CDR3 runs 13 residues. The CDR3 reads CASNLGLTGELFF. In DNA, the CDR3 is TGTGCCAGTAACCTGGGGCTAACCGGGGAGCTGTTTTTT.

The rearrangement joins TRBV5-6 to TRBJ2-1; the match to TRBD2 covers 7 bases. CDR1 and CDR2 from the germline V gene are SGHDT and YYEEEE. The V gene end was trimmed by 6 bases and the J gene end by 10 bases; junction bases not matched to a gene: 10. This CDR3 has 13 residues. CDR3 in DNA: TGTGCCAGCAACCGAGACCTAGCGGAGGAGCAGTTCTTC. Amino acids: CASNRDLAEEQFF.